The 13 T cell receptor beta chains presented below share a single source sample, sequenced in a study of blood T cell repertoires in COVID-19. The assay was immunoSEQ multiplex PCR, and TCRdb's table has in-frame clones only and misses some. The sample contains tens of thousands of clones, 80% to 90% of which appear only once. Sequencing was done on a sample of peripheral blood. The origin of the receptors is a man between 60 and 75 years old with acute or convalescent COVID-19.

The J gene is TRBJ2-5, the V gene TRBV29-1; 11 positions agree with TRBD2. After removal of 7 bases from V and 3 bases from J, the junction contained 4 bases not matched to a gene. The germline V gene has CDR1 SQVTM and CDR2 ANQGSEA. The CDR3 contains 13 residues. In DNA, the CDR3 is TGCAGCGCCCCGGGACTAGCGGAAGAGACCCAGTACTTC. Translation gives CSAPGLAEETQYF.

Only one count was recorded for this clone. CDR3 sequence reads: CASSQDRLGHYYGYTF. The CDR3 DNA sequence: TGTGCCAGCAGCCAAGATCGACTAGGGCACTATTATGGCTACACCTTC. The gene calls are TRBV14 and TRBJ1-2; no definite D call. CDR3 length equals 16 residues. Germline V gene lookup returns CDR1 SGHDN and CDR2 FVKESK. Between the trimmed V and J ends, which lost 0 bases and 5 bases, there was a span of 16 bases.

V gene TRBV6-6 combines with J gene TRBJ2-1; the D gene is possibly TRBD1 (7 bases). The V end lost 0 bases, the J end lost 8 bases, and 17 bases lay between the germline ends. The germline V gene encodes CDR1 MNHNY and CDR2 SVGAGI (reference sequence). This CDR3 has 16 residues. This CDR3 is CASSYSLRQGGDEQFF. CDR3 nucleotide sequence: TGTGCCAGCAGTTACTCTTTAAGACAGGGAGGCGATGAGCAGTTCTTC.

The chain employs TRBV19 and TRBJ2-2; 7 nucleotides match TRBD1. Germline lookup yields CDR1 LNHDA and CDR2 SQIVND (reference sequence). The CDR3 has 15 residues. The junction had 7 bases not matched to a gene; V was cut back by 5 bases and J by 4 bases. CDR3 in DNA: TGTGCCAGTAGTCGATTTGACAGGGCCACCGGGGAGCTGTTTTTT. This sequence encodes CASSRFDRATGELFF.

J is TRBJ1-5 and V is TRBV6-5; tentative D call: TRBD1 (5 bases). Trimming pared 0 bases from V and 0 bases from J, leaving 9 bases between. Germline V gene lookup returns CDR1 MNHEY and CDR2 SVGAGI. The CDR3 runs to 16 residues. CDR3 bases: TGTGCCAGCAGTTACTCTTCGGGGGATAGCAATCAGCCCCAGCATTTT. It is translated as CASSYSSGDSNQPQHF.

This sequence joins TRBV19 and TRBJ2-2; D might be TRBD2 (6 bases). V lost 6 bases to trimming and J lost 4 bases, with 15 bases between them. Germline V lookup: CDR1 LNHDA, CDR2 SQIVND (reference sequence). The CDR3 is made up of 15 amino acids. For the CDR3, the DNA is TGTGCCAGTAGAAACACAATGGAGGGCACCGGGGAGCTGTTTTTT. Protein: CASRNTMEGTGELFF. The complete variable domain, with remaining parts taken from reference TRBV19 and TRBJ2-2, reads DGGITQSPKYLFRKEGQNVTLSCEQNLNHDAMYWYRQDPGQGLRLIYYSQIVNDFQKGDIAEGYSVSREKKESFPLTVTSAQKNPTAFYLCASRNTMEGTGELFFGEGSRLTVL.

This clone has just a few counts. The chain joins TRBV29-1 to TRBJ1-2; maybe TRBD1 (5 bases). The germline CDR1 and CDR2 sequences are SQVTM and ANQGSEA. The CDR3 has 19 amino acids. The ends were cut back, 3 bases at V and 2 bases at J, with 28 bases in the middle. Written as DNA, the CDR3 is TGCAGCGTTGATAATAGAGTAGGATTCAACGACAGACCGAACTATGGCTACACCTTC. Its protein is CSVDNRVGFNDRPNYGYTF.

The chain recombines TRBV11-3 with TRBJ2-2, with D possibly matching TRBD2 (6 bases). V shed 3 bases and J shed 6 bases, with 8 bases lying between them. The CDR3 covers 13 residues. CDR1 and CDR2 (germline): SGHNT, YENEEA. CDR3 sequence (DNA): TGTGCCAGCAGCTTGCGGGACCCCGGGGAGCTGTTTTTT. Translated: CASSLRDPGELFF.

This sequence joins TRBV13 and TRBJ2-1; 14 positions agree with TRBD2. Germline V gives CDR1 PRHDT, CDR2 FYEKMQ (reference sequence). Trimming cost V 0 bases and J 3 bases; bases outside gene matches: 4. The CDR3 extends over 18 amino acids. CDR3: CASSLGTSGRDYYNEQFF. The CDR3 nucleotides read TGTGCCAGCAGCTTAGGGACTAGCGGGAGGGACTACTACAATGAGCAGTTCTTC. The entire variable domain, with the rest obtained from reference TRBV13 and TRBJ2-1, is as follows: AAGVIQSPRHLIKEKRETATLKCYPIPRHDTVYWYQQGPGQDPQFLISFYEKMQSDKGSIPDRFSAQQFSDYHSELNMSSLELGDSALYFCASSLGTSGRDYYNEQFFGPGTRLTVL.

This clone has just one count. The rearrangement links TRBV9 to TRBJ1-1; D is unresolved. The CDR3 totals 12 residues. Trimming removed 6 bases from V and 0 bases from J, with 6 bases in between. Germline CDR1 reads SGDLS; CDR2 reads YYNGEE. For the CDR3, the DNA is TGTGCCAGCACCCCCATGAACACTGAAGCTTTCTTT. This codes for CASTPMNTEAFF.

The chain couples TRBV19 to TRBJ2-3; 10 bases map to TRBD1. CDR1 is LNHDA, CDR2 SQIVND, per germline (reference sequence). The CDR3 runs to 14 residues. The J segment lost 3 bases and the V segment lost 7 bases, leaving 4 bases of the junction unmatched. This chain's CDR3 is CASNPGQGTDTQYF. Written as DNA, the CDR3 is TGTGCCAGTAATCCGGGACAGGGGACAGATACGCAGTATTTT.

The chain combines TRBV7-2 with TRBJ1-2; possibly TRBD1 for D (5 bases). Germline V CDR1 and CDR2: SGHTA, FQGNSA. V was trimmed by 4 bases and J by 4 bases, leaving 13 bases between them. The CDR3 totals 14 residues. The CDR3 sequence is CASSSNRPPYGYTF. DNA of the CDR3: TGTGCCAGCAGCTCGAACAGGCCCCCCTATGGCTACACCTTC.

The chain is built from TRBV30 and TRBJ2-3; TRBD1 matches 10 bases. The CDR3 is 15 residues long. CDR1 and CDR2 (germline): GTSNPN, SVGIG (reference sequence). The V segment lost 3 bases and the J segment 1 base; nucleotides outside the gene matches: 4. Written as DNA, the CDR3 is TGTGCCTGGAGCGCCGGGACAGGGGGCACAGATACGCAGTATTTT. It is translated as CAWSAGTGGTDTQYF.